A selection of T cell receptor beta chains follows, all from one sample in a study of T-cell memory formation after mild COVID-19. Each CDR3 protein is one row after TCRdb ran MiXCR on the 5' RACE reads. Of approximately 300,000 distinct CDR3 sequences listed, roughly 19% are singletons. The specimen sequenced was PBMCs or a T cell subset sorted from them (not recorded which). The receptors derive from a man in his late teens or twenties who had mild COVID-19 (a few samples of this study predate the infection). Cell type and time point are not known. CDR3s include the opening cysteine and the closing phenylalanine or tryptophan. Part of the rows lack a size; the others show once, few, many or a class for expanded clones.

V	size	length	J	CDR3
TRBV11-2	few	15	TRBJ1-1	CASSFTGTGNTEAFF
TRBV9	few	16	TRBJ2-1	CASSATTGSSYNEQFF
TRBV5-1	NA	15	TRBJ2-3	CASRSTGTSGDTQYF
TRBV27	NA	16	TRBJ2-1	CASSPTGTSYYNEQFF
TRBV7-2	NA	16	TRBJ2-1	CASTRNWIGAYNEQFF
TRBV7-9	few	16	TRBJ1-1	CASSSPPTGWSTEAFF
TRBV5-1	few	12	TRBJ2-1	CASSFRLNEQFF
TRBV18	few	17	TRBJ2-3	CASSHRTSGGFTDTQYF
TRBV9	NA	13	TRBJ2-3	CASSVARGDTQYF
TRBV20-1	NA	13	TRBJ1-2	CSAGGTGGLQQHF
TRBV29-1	NA	15	TRBJ2-3	CSVEVSRGAQDTQYF
TRBV3-1	few	14	TRBJ1-3	CASGGAFSGNTIYF
TRBV7-9	NA	15	TRBJ2-1	CASSGLAGGPDEQFF
TRBV7-3	few	14	TRBJ2-7	CASSPDQSGYEQYF
TRBV12-3/TRBV12-4	NA	11	TRBJ1-2	CASSFSTGPSF
TRBV2	few	14	TRBJ1-4	CASLLGDTNEKLFF
TRBV4-1	NA	12	TRBJ1-4	CASSQAGEKLFF
TRBV12-3/TRBV12-4	NA	17	TRBJ2-3	CASSEGLAGGPPDTQYF
TRBV7-2	few	11	TRBJ2-7	CASSILYEQYF
TRBV18	NA	14	TRBJ2-1	CASSPGLLVNEQFF
TRBV20-1	NA	13	TRBJ1-2	CSAFRDRNYGYTF
TRBV20-1	few	11	TRBJ2-1	CSEGGPVEQFF
TRBV5-6	few	14	TRBJ1-2	CASSHRGFNYGYTF
TRBV5-6	few	15	TRBJ2-7	CASSLAGAASYEQYF
TRBV7-3	NA	13	TRBJ2-3	CATAWGAGDTQYF
TRBV4-1	many	17	TRBJ1-2	CASSLIGGRGTNYGYTF
TRBV4-1	NA	13	TRBJ1-1	CASSQDDRSTAFF